This T cell receptor (beta chain) came from a study of cytomegalovirus exposure and HLA in healthy donors. Study-level results: Available immune exposure information was restricted to CMV serostatus only.

Worth noting for this clone: The antigen is unknown.

PCR was performed using 60 Vbeta and 13 Jbeta primers. Sequencing used immunoSEQ multiplex PCR; TCRdb keeps in-frame clones, though not all of them. The sample records 100,000 to 150,000 clones, 72% being singletons. At sampling all donors were nominally healthy, likely with unrecorded immune exposures. V shed 4 bases and J 2 bases; nucleotides not matched to a gene: 9. The CDR3 extends over 16 amino acids. Germline CDR1 is SGHRS and CDR2 is YFSETQ. Sample: PBMCs. The chain uses TRBV5-1 and TRBJ2-5; 9 nucleotides agree with TRBD1. The receptor was isolated from a man aged 25-45 years in good health and CMV-seronegative. The CDR3 nucleotides are TGCGCCAGCAGCCCGACGCCGGGACAGGGTCAAGAGACCCAGTACTTC. Amino acids: CASSPTPGQGQETQYF. Full variable domain (outside the CDR3, taken from reference TRBV5-1 and TRBJ2-5): KAGVTQTPRYLIKTRGQQVTLSCSPISGHRSVSWYQQTPGQGLQFLFEYFSETQRNKGNFPGRFSGRQFSNSRSEMNVSTLELGDSALYLCASSPTPGQGQETQYFGPGTRLLVL.